These 7 T cell receptor beta chains share one sample of origin, sequenced in a study of T cells in tuberculosis. Cells were sorted from thawed PBMC rested overnight and stained with GMM-loaded CD1B tetramer, viability dye and anti-CD3. The CD1B tetramers carried C32 glucose monomycolate purified from Rhodococcus equi. The data were produced by immunoSEQ multiplex PCR, yet TCRdb's version contains in-frame clones alone and is incomplete. This table holds nearly 60,000 clones, approximately 91% found once. Sequenced sample: CD1b-GMM tetramer-negative cells sorted from PBMCs. The receptor source for this set is an adult woman with latent tuberculosis.

V usage is TRBV7-9 and J usage is TRBJ2-1, with TRBD2 matching over 12 bases. CDR3 length: 16 residues. The V gene's germline CDR1 is SEHNR and CDR2 FQNEAQ (reference sequence). With V trimmed by 5 bases and J by 1 base, 3 bases remained unmatched. The CDR3 spells CASSGLAGTSYNEQFF. CDR3 nucleotide sequence: TGTGCCAGCAGCGGACTAGCGGGAACTTCCTACAATGAGCAGTTCTTC.

This clone has just one count. J is TRBJ1-6 and V is TRBV7-6; 7 bases agree with TRBD1. Trimming took 1 base from V and 7 from J; bases not matched to a gene: 7. This CDR3 contains 16 residues. Germline V CDR1 and CDR2: SGHVS, FNYEAQ. The CDR3 bases are TGTGCCAGCAGCTTAGAGGGAACAGGGGTGAATTCACCCCTCCACTTT. Encoded protein: CASSLEGTGVNSPLHF.

As for this clone: One junction end disagrees with the germline gene, perhaps due to a read error. In the same sample, other DNA sequences code for this CDR3. The chain is built from TRBV29-1 and TRBJ1-2; the D gene is possibly TRBD1 (5 bases). There are 13 residues in the CDR3. Germline CDR1 is SQVTM and CDR2 is ANQGSEA. This CDR3 is CSVEGQRVYGYTF. The CDR3 DNA sequence: TGTAGCGTTGAGGGGCAGAGAGTCTATGGCTACACCTTC.

This sequence joins TRBV6-5 and TRBJ2-7; 10 bases line up with TRBD2. With 2 bases clipped from V and 1 base from J, the junction kept 2 bases outside the gene matches. Germline V gene data show CDR1 as MNHEY and CDR2 as SVGAGI. The CDR3 runs 15 residues. The CDR3 here is CASSYDSGGSYEQYF. DNA of the CDR3: TGTGCCAGCAGTTACGATAGCGGGGGGTCCTACGAGCAGTACTTC.

The chain recombines TRBV28 with TRBJ1-2; D perhaps matches TRBD1 (5 bases). The CDR3 covers 14 residues. V was clipped by 2 bases and J by 4 bases, with 11 bases between them. Germline lookup yields CDR1 MDHEN and CDR2 SYDVKM. CDR3 DNA: TGTGCCAGCAGTTTACCAGGGTACAGCTATGGCTACACCTTC. It specifies CASSLPGYSYGYTF.

The J gene is TRBJ1-1, the V gene TRBV2, with TRBD1 matching 10 bases. The germline CDR1 and CDR2 sequences are SNHLY and FYNNEI. With V trimmed by 3 bases and J by 5 bases, 6 bases remained unmatched. This CDR3 has 15 amino acids. The CDR3 spells CASSDPGTGETEAFF. CDR3 in DNA: TGTGCCAGCAGTGACCCCGGGACAGGGGAAACTGAAGCTTTCTTT.

The chain joins TRBV19 to TRBJ2-1; 8 nucleotides agree with TRBD2. With 6 bases clipped from V and 2 bases from J, the junction kept 12 bases outside the gene matches. Germline V gene lookup returns CDR1 LNHDA and CDR2 SQIVND (reference sequence). The CDR3 contains 17 residues. CDR3 in DNA: TGTGCCAGTAGCCCGTTGGGAGCGGGGGTGGCCTACAATGAGCAGTTCTTC. Translation: CASSPLGAGVAYNEQFF. The full variable domain, with the rest looked up from reference TRBV19 and TRBJ2-1, is DGGITQSPKYLFRKEGQNVTLSCEQNLNHDAMYWYRQDPGQGLRLIYYSQIVNDFQKGDIAEGYSVSREKKESFPLTVTSAQKNPTAFYLCASSPLGAGVAYNEQFFGPGTRLTVL.